The T cell receptor beta chain described here comes from a study of T cells in Graves' hyperthyroidism and ophthalmopathy. Amplification yielded TCR beta CDR3 regions, with RNA transcripts as the source. TCR CDR3 regions were first amplified by RT-PCR with HTBI primers. TCRdb analysed the multiplex PCR reads with MiXCR anew, one entry per CDR3 protein. The data contain under 800,000 distinct CDR3 sequences, around 15% of them singletons. General study results and limits: Also found in blood were most expanded thyroid clonotypes above 0.001.

This clonotype was seen repeatedly, ten times or more. Its target is unknown. Germline CDR1 and CDR2: SGHAT and FQDESV (reference sequence). The CDR3 is made up of 12 amino acids. The V gene lost 5 bases and the J gene lost 4 bases, with 9 bases spanning the gap. Material: blood. V usage is TRBV11-1 and J usage is TRBJ2-7, with D perhaps matching TRBD1 (5 bases). The receptor was isolated from a woman aged 18-29 years with Graves' hyperthyroidism. CDR3 coding DNA: TGTGCCAGCAGCGACAGCTTATACGAGCAGTACTTC. Amino acids: CASSDSLYEQYF.